The 18 T cell receptor beta chains below all came from one sample that was sequenced in a study of OX40 agonist ivuxolimab in advanced cancers. Data came from immunoSEQ multiplex PCR; TCRdb stores just in-frame clones and leaves some out. The sample lists more than 60,000 clones, approximately 94% seen once, with less than 20% in the top ten. Sample: CD4+ or CD8+ T cells sorted from blood, taken in a trial of the OX40 agonist ivuxolimab. Source of these receptors: an adult with an advanced solid tumor such as melanoma, head and neck, liver or kidney cancer.

This clone was picked up one time. This sequence joins TRBV9 and TRBJ2-2, with TRBD2 matching 10 bases. Germline values: CDR1 SGDLS, CDR2 YYNGEE. The CDR3 runs 17 residues. Losses at the gene ends were 4 bases for V and 9 bases for J; bases not matched to a gene: 15. CDR3 sequence (DNA): TGTGCCAGCAGCACGCGGACTAGCGGAGCCCCGTCCCGGGAGCTGTTTTTT. It specifies CASSTRTSGAPSRELFF.

The rearrangement links TRBV7-9 to TRBJ1-3; D remains ambiguous. The CDR3 has 15 amino acids. Germline CDR1 reads SEHNR; CDR2 reads FQNEAQ (reference sequence). Trimming removed 3 bases from V and 2 bases from J, with 11 bases in between. The CDR3 sequence is CASSLVTVAGNTIYF. For the CDR3, the DNA is TGTGCCAGCAGCTTGGTAACGGTCGCTGGAAACACCATATATTTT.

The V gene is TRBV5-6, the J gene TRBJ2-7; D possibly matches TRBD1 or TRBD2 (6 bases each). V shed 0 bases and J shed 2 bases, with 12 bases lying between them. From germline, CDR1 is SGHDT and CDR2 YYEEEE. This CDR3 is built from 15 residues. DNA for the CDR3: TGTGCCAGCAGCTTGGGGGGGGCCAGTGCCTACGAGCAGTACTTC. This sequence encodes CASSLGGASAYEQYF. Complete variable domain (other parts from reference TRBV5-6 and TRBJ2-7): DAGVTQSPTHLIKTRGQQVTLRCSPKSGHDTVSWYQQALGQGPQFIFQYYEEEERQRGNFPDRFSGHQFPNYSSELNVNALLLGDSALYLCASSLGGASAYEQYFGPGTRLTVT.

The V and J genes are TRBV29-1 and TRBJ2-7, with 7 nucleotides matching TRBD2. The CDR3 sequence is 13 residues long. The ends lost 1 base at V and 3 bases at J; junction bases unmatched: 3. Germline CDR1 is SQVTM and CDR2 is ANQGSEA. The CDR3 nucleotides read TGCAGCGTTGAAGGCGCGGGAGTCTACGAGCAGTACTTC. Its translation is CSVEGAGVYEQYF.

The chain carries TRBV27 and TRBJ1-5, with no clear D. V lost 6 bases and J 1 base, leaving 10 bases between the germline ends. The CDR3 covers 14 residues. Germline V CDR1 and CDR2: MNHEY, SMNVEV (reference sequence). The CDR3 DNA sequence: TGTGCCAGCAGCCTTGACATGAGCAATCAGCCCCAGCATTTT. The encoded protein is CASSLDMSNQPQHF.

V is TRBV9 and J is TRBJ2-2, with 14 bases lining up with TRBD2. This CDR3 has 17 amino acids. Germline values: CDR1 SGDLS, CDR2 YYNGEE. J was trimmed by 0 bases and V by 3 bases; bases with no gene match: 1. The CDR3 nucleotides read TGTGCCAGCAGCGCGACTAGCGGGGGGGCGAACACCGGGGAGCTGTTTTTT. This sequence encodes CASSATSGGANTGELFF.

The V call is TRBV7-3, the J call TRBJ2-3; 14 positions agree with TRBD2. The CDR3 length is 16 residues. Germline assignment: CDR1 SGHTA and CDR2 FQGTGA. Losses at the gene ends were 3 bases for V and 5 bases for J; bases not matched to a gene: 4. DNA for the CDR3: TGTGCCAGCAGCTTGGGGACTAGCGGGAGTTTAGATACGCAGTATTTT. This gives the protein CASSLGTSGSLDTQYF. The full variable domain, rest sourced from reference TRBV7-3 and TRBJ2-3, is GAGVSQTPSNKVTEKGKYVELRCDPISGHTALYWYRQSLGQGPEFLIYFQGTGAADDSGLPNDRFFAVRPEGSVSTLKIQRTERGDSAVYLCASSLGTSGSLDTQYFGPGTRLTVL.

This clone was detected only once. The chain is built from TRBV19 and TRBJ2-7; no firm D call. From germline, CDR1 is LNHDA and CDR2 SQIVND (reference sequence). The length of the CDR3 is 11 residues. V was shortened by 4 bases and J by 5 bases, with 6 bases between the two germline ends. CDR3 region: CASSTWDEQYF. The CDR3 region has the DNA TGTGCCAGTAGTACCTGGGACGAGCAGTACTTC.

The rearrangement joins TRBV4-1 to TRBJ1-2; TRBD1 might be the D (5 bases). Germline loops: CDR1 MGHRA, CDR2 YSYEKL. The CDR3 totals 14 residues. V lost 1 base and J 6 bases, leaving 12 bases between the germline ends. CDR3 loop: CASSQAGVTDGYTF. The CDR3 nucleotides are TGCGCCAGCAGCCAAGCGGGGGTGACGGATGGCTACACCTTC.

V usage is TRBV11-2 and J usage is TRBJ2-7; no clear D. V gave up 1 base and J gave up 7 bases, with 20 bases separating them. Germline-derived CDR1 and CDR2 are SGHAT and FQNNGV. The CDR3 length is 16 residues. CDR3 nucleotide sequence: TGTGCCAGCAGCTTAGCGACATTATGGCCCTTCGATGAGCAGTACTTC. Translation gives CASSLATLWPFDEQYF.

DNA of the CDR3: TGTGCCAGCAGTAGGTCAGGGAGCTCCTACAATGAGCAGTTCTTC. Its protein product is CASSRSGSSYNEQFF. The chain combines TRBV27 with TRBJ2-1; D possibly matches TRBD1 or TRBD2 (5 bases each). The germline V and J ends were trimmed by 5 bases and 0 bases, with 11 bases remaining between them. The germline CDR1 and CDR2 sequences are MNHEY and SMNVEV (reference sequence). This CDR3 region has 15 residues.

This clone was seen a single time. The chain recombines TRBV15 with TRBJ1-5; D is possibly TRBD1 (5 bases). Germline CDR1 LNHNV, CDR2 YYDKDF (reference sequence). This CDR3 has 14 amino acids. V was trimmed by 5 bases and J by 2 bases, leaving 10 bases between them. CDR3 protein: CATSRGTGNQPQHF. The CDR3 DNA sequence: TGTGCCACCAGCCGAGGGACCGGCAATCAGCCCCAGCATTTT.

The J gene is TRBJ1-4, the V gene TRBV7-9; tentatively, D is TRBD1 (5 bases). Trimming removed 5 bases from V and 7 bases from J, with 17 bases in between. The CDR3 is 15 amino acids. Germline V gene data show CDR1 as SEHNR and CDR2 as FQNEAQ (reference sequence). CDR3 region: CASSPGAGMGEKLFF. The CDR3 DNA reads as TGTGCCAGCAGCCCCGGGGCAGGGATGGGTGAAAAACTGTTTTTT.

V gene TRBV19 combines with J gene TRBJ2-7; TRBD1 matches 11 bases. The germline V gene encodes CDR1 LNHDA and CDR2 SQIVND (reference sequence). The CDR3 is made up of 18 amino acids. Unmatched junction bases numbered 12, after V lost 3 bases and J lost 2 bases. CDR3 residues: CASSIQDRGRLVPYEQYF. In nucleotides, the CDR3 is TGTGCCAGTAGTATCCAGGACAGGGGGCGCTTGGTGCCCTACGAGCAGTACTTC. The variable domain in full, with the rest retrieved from reference TRBV19 and TRBJ2-7, is DGGITQSPKYLFRKEGQNVTLSCEQNLNHDAMYWYRQDPGQGLRLIYYSQIVNDFQKGDIAEGYSVSREKKESFPLTVTSAQKNPTAFYLCASSIQDRGRLVPYEQYFGPGTRLTVT.

The chain recombines TRBV5-1 with TRBJ1-1; TRBD1 might be the D (5 bases). The ends were cut back, 2 bases at V and 8 bases at J, with 22 bases in the middle. CDR1 is SGHRS, CDR2 YFSETQ, per germline. The CDR3 runs 16 residues. The CDR3 protein is CASSFLGTDRGEEAFF. CDR3 bases: TGCGCCAGCAGCTTTCTTGGGACTGACCGAGGGGAAGAAGCTTTCTTT. The full variable domain, its missing parts supplied by reference TRBV5-1 and TRBJ1-1, is KAGVTQTPRYLIKTRGQQVTLSCSPISGHRSVSWYQQTPGQGLQFLFEYFSETQRNKGNFPGRFSGRQFSNSRSEMNVSTLELGDSALYLCASSFLGTDRGEEAFFGQGTRLTVV.

The chain uses TRBV6-6 and TRBJ2-6; 8 bases map to TRBD1. Germline-derived CDR1 and CDR2 are MNHNY and SVGAGI (reference sequence). Unmatched junction bases numbered 7, after V lost 8 bases and J lost 4 bases. This CDR3 region has 15 residues. The chain's CDR3 is CASGTGGPGANVLTF. For the CDR3, the DNA is TGTGCCAGCGGAACAGGGGGTCCCGGGGCCAACGTCCTGACTTTC.

This clone appeared once. The chain has TRBV2 and TRBJ2-3; the D call may be TRBD1 or TRBD2 (6 bases each). This CDR3 is built from 14 residues. Trimming pared 7 bases from V and 1 base from J, leaving 12 bases between. CDR1 and CDR2 (germline): SNHLY, FYNNEI. The CDR3 sequence is CASIWGARTDTQYF. The CDR3 DNA follows: TGTGCCAGCATTTGGGGGGCCCGCACAGATACGCAGTATTTT. The full variable domain, in which reference TRBV2 and TRBJ2-3 provide the parts outside the CDR3, is EPEVTQTPSHQVTQMGQEVILRCVPISNHLYFYWYRQILGQKVEFLVSFYNNEISEKSEIFDDQFSVERPDGSNFTLKIRSTKLEDSAMYFCASIWGARTDTQYFGPGTRLTVL.

The chain couples TRBV5-8 to TRBJ1-1, with TRBD1 as a possible D gene (5 bases). This CDR3 region has 14 residues. Germline CDR1 reads SGHTS; CDR2 reads YDEGEE. V dropped 10 bases and J dropped 1 base, with 17 bases sitting between them. The CDR3 nucleotides read TGTGCCTCCGCCCCCCGGGGCCGGAACACTGAAGCTTTCTTT. Amino acid sequence: CASAPRGRNTEAFF.